The 9 T cell receptor beta chains reported below all come from one sample, sequenced in a study of blood T cells in healthy people across ages. Primers used in a second PCR of about 7 to 11 cycles were a sample-barcoded 5' primer and a J-beta primer mix. TCRdb passed the 5' RACE reads through MiXCR, listing each CDR3 protein once. The table records hundreds of thousands of distinct CDR3 sequences, around 38% of them present only once. Sequencing input: blood. The receptors stem from a man older than 75 in good health.

V gene TRBV12-3 or TRBV12-4 combines with J gene TRBJ1-2, with TRBD1 identical over 9 bases. The V and J ends lost 5 bases and 8 bases, in that order; junction bases with no gene match: 9. The CDR3 is 14 amino acids. The CDR3 region has the DNA TGTGCCAGCAGTCGACGACAGGGGGTTTACGGCTACACCTTC. Translating it yields CASSRRQGVYGYTF.

The rearrangement joins TRBV10-3 to TRBJ2-5, with 8 bases identical to TRBD1. The junction had 3 bases not matched to a gene; V was cut back by 9 bases and J by 3 bases. The CDR3 covers 12 residues. Germline V lookup: CDR1 ENHRY, CDR2 SYGVKD. The CDR3 region has the DNA TGTGCCATAAAGACAGGGGAAGAGACCCAGTACTTC. Its protein is CAIKTGEETQYF.

The chain has TRBV12-3 or TRBV12-4 and TRBJ2-1; TRBD1 matches 7 bases. There are 14 residues in the CDR3. V lost 6 bases and J lost 8; bases outside the gene matches: 10. The CDR3: CASRNRGGYYEQFF. CDR3 nucleotide sequence: TGTGCCAGCAGGAACAGGGGTGGATACTATGAGCAGTTCTTC.

V usage is TRBV7-3 and J usage is TRBJ2-3; D is possibly TRBD1 or TRBD2 (5 bases each). The germline V gene has CDR1 SGHTA and CDR2 FQGTGA. The V end was cut by 6 bases, the J end by 0 bases, with 13 bases between. The CDR3 spans 15 residues. CDR3: CASRKGRTSTDTQYF. The CDR3 DNA sequence: TGTGCCAGCAGGAAGGGACGGACTAGCACAGATACGCAGTATTTT.

This clonotype was found a few times. This sequence joins TRBV7-2 and TRBJ1-4; tentative D call: TRBD1 (5 bases). The CDR3 runs 15 residues. Germline V gene sequence: CDR1 SGHTA, CDR2 FQGNSA. Trimming removed 2 bases at V and 3 bases at J, with 10 bases between. The DNA of the CDR3 is TGTGCCAGCAGCTTAAGACAGAATGCTAATGAAAAACTGTTTTTT. Translating it yields CASSLRQNANEKLFF.

The chain joins TRBV2 to TRBJ2-3; 7 bases line up with TRBD2. This CDR3 spans 15 amino acids. The trim removed 4 bases at V and 0 bases at J, leaving 4 bases unmatched. Germline CDR1 and CDR2: SNHLY and FYNNEI. CDR3 DNA: TGTGCCAGCAGTGGCGGCGGGGGAAGCACAGATACGCAGTATTTT. Translating it yields CASSGGGGSTDTQYF.

This clonotype has more than one count but fewer than ten. The rearrangement uses TRBV7-2 and TRBJ1-1; D is unclear. Germline V lookup: CDR1 SGHTA, CDR2 FQGNSA. V lost 5 bases to trimming and J lost 8 bases, with 15 bases between them. The CDR3 is 13 amino acids. CDR3 sequence (DNA): TGTGCCAGCAGCCCCCTGGAGAGGGCAGAAGCTTTCTTT. Amino acid sequence: CASSPLERAEAFF. The full variable domain, rest sourced from reference TRBV7-2 and TRBJ1-1, is GAGVSQSPSNKVTEKGKDVELRCDPISGHTALYWYRQSLGQGLEFLIYFQGNSAPDKSGLPSDRFSAERTGGSVSTLTIQRTQQEDSAVYLCASSPLERAEAFFGQGTRLTVV.

The V and J genes are TRBV5-6 and TRBJ1-1; D possibly corresponds to TRBD1 (5 bases). The germline gives CDR1 SGHDT, CDR2 YYEEEE. The CDR3 consists of 14 residues. Trimming removed 2 bases at V and 0 bases at J, with 8 bases between. CDR3 coding DNA: TGTGCCAGCAGCTTCAGGGCTTTGAACACTGAAGCTTTCTTT. Protein product: CASSFRALNTEAFF. The full variable domain, with the rest looked up from reference TRBV5-6 and TRBJ1-1, is DAGVTQSPTHLIKTRGQQVTLRCSPKSGHDTVSWYQQALGQGPQFIFQYYEEEERQRGNFPDRFSGHQFPNYSSELNVNALLLGDSALYLCASSFRALNTEAFFGQGTRLTVV.

This clonotype showed up just a few times. The chain recombines TRBV3-1 with TRBJ2-3; D possibly corresponds to TRBD1 (5 bases). This CDR3 has 14 residues. Germline V lookup: CDR1 LGHDT, CDR2 YNNKEL (reference sequence). Trimming took off 1 base at V and 4 bases at J, with 9 bases between the two ends. CDR3 bases: TGTGCCAGCAGCCAAGGGGGCAGGGCAGATACGCAGTATTTT. Amino acid sequence: CASSQGGRADTQYF.